The entry below gives a single T cell receptor (beta chain) sequence along with its context. The germline V and J ends were trimmed by 5 bases and 6 bases, with 17 bases remaining between them. This CDR3 comprises 14 residues. CDR1 and CDR2 from the germline V gene are SGHAT and FQNNGV. This entry comes from a study of T cell responses to AZD1222 COVID-19 vaccine. Assay used: immunoSEQ multiplex PCR; TCRdb lists only in-frame clones, some missing. The sample carries around 75,000 clones, more than 75% recorded once. This sequence was found in an adult in good health. Sequenced here: peripheral blood, sampled on day 0 of AZD1222 vaccination. The rearrangement links TRBV11-2 to TRBJ2-7; no definite D call. CDR3 sequence reads: CASSPGGRWGEQYF. As DNA, the CDR3 is TGTGCCAGCAGCCCCGGCGGCCGTTGGGGCGAGCAGTACTTC. Full variable domain (missing parts from reference TRBV11-2 and TRBJ2-7): EAGVAQSPRYKIIEKRQSVAFWCNPISGHATLYWYQQILGQGPKLLIQFQNNGVVDDSQLPKDRFSAERLKGVDSTLKIQPAKLEDSAVYLCASSPGGRWGEQYFGPGTRLTVT.